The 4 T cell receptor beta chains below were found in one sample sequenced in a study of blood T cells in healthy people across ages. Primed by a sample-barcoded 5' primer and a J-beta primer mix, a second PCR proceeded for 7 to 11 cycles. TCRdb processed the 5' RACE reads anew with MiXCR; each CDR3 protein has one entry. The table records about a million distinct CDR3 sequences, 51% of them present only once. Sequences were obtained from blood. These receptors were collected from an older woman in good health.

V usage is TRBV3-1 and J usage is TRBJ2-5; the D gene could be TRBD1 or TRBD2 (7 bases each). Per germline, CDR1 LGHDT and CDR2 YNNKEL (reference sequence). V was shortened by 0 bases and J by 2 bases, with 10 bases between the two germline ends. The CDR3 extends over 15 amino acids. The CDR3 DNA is TGTGCCAGCAGCCAAGAAGCGGGACAGCAAGAGACCCAGTACTTC. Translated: CASSQEAGQQETQYF.

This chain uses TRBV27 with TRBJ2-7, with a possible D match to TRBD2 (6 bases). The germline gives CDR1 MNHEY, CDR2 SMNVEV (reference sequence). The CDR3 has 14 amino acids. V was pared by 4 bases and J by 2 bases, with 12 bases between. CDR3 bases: TGTGCCAGCAGTTCTCTCTCGGGAGCCTACGAGCAGTACTTC. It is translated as CASSSLSGAYEQYF.

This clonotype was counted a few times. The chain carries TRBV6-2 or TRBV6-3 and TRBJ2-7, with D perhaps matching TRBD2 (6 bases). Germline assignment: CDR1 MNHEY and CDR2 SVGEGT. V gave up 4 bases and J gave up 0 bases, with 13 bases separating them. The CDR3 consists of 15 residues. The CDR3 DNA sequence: TGTGCCAGCAGTTTAGGGACTCTCAGCTCCTACGAGCAGTACTTC. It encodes CASSLGTLSSYEQYF.

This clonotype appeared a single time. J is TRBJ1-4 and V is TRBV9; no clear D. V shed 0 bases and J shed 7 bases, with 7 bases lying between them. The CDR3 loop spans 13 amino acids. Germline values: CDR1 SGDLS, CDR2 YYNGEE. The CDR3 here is CASSVDWSEKLFF. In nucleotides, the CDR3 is TGTGCCAGCAGCGTAGACTGGAGTGAAAAACTGTTTTTT. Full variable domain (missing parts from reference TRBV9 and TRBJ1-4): DSGVTQTPKHLITATGQRVTLRCSPRSGDLSVYWYQQSLDQGLQFLIQYYNGEERAKGNILERFSAQQFPDLHSELNLSSLELGDSALYFCASSVDWSEKLFFGSGTQLSVL.